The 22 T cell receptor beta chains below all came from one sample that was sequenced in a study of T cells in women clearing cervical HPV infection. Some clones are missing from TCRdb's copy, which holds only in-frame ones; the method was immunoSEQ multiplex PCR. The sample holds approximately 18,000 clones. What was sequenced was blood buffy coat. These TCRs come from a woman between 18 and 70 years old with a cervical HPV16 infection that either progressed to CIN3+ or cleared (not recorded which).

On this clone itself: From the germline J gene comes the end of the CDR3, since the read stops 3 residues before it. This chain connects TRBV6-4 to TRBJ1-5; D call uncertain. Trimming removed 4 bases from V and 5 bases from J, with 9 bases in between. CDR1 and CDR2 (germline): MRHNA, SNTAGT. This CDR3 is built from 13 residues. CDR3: CASSVRADQPQHF. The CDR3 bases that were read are TGTGCCAGCAGTGTAAGAGCGGATCAGCCC.

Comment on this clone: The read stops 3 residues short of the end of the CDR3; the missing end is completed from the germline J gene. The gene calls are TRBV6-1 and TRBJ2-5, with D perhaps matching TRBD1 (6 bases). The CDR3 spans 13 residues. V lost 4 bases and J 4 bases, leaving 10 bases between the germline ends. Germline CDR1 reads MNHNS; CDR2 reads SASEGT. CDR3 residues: CASSARGGETQYF. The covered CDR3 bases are TGTGCCAGCAGTGCCAGGGGTGGAGAGACC.

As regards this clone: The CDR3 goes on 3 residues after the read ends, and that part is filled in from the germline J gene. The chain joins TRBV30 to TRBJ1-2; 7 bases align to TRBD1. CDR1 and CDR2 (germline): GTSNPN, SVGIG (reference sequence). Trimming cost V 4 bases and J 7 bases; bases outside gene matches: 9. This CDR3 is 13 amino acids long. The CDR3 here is CAWIPRQGGGYTF. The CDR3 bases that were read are TGTGCCTGGATCCCCAGACAGGGAGGTGGC.

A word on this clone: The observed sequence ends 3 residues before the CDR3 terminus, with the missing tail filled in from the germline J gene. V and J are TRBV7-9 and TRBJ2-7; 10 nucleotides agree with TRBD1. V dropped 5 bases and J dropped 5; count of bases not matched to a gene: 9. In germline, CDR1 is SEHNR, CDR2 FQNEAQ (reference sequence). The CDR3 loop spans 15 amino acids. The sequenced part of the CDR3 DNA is TGTGCCAGCAGCCCGGTCGGGACAGGGGCCGACGAG. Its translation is CASSPVGTGADE. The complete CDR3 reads CASSPVGTGADEQYF. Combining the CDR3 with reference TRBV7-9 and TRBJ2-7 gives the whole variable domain DTGVSQNPRHKITKRGQNVTFRCDPISEHNRLYWYRQTLGQGPEFLTYFQNEAQLEKSRLLSDRFSAERPKGSFSTLEIQRTEQGDSAMYLCASSPVGTGADEQYFGPGTRLTVT.

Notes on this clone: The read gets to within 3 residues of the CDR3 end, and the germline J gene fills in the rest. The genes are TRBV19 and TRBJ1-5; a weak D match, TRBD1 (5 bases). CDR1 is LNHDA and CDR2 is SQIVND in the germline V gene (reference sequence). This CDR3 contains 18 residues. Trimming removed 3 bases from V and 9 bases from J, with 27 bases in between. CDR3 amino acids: CASSMVPTGTSGASPQHF. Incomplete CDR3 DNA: TGTGCCAGTAGTATGGTCCCCACCGGGACTAGCGGGGCCTCGCCC.

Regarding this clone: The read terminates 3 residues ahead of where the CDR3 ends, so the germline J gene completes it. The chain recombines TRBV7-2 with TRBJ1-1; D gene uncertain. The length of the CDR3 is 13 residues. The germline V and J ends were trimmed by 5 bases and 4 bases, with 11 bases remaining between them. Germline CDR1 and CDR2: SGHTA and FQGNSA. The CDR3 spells CASSRGQSTEAFF. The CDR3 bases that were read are TGTGCCAGCAGCCGCGGGCAGAGCACTGAA.

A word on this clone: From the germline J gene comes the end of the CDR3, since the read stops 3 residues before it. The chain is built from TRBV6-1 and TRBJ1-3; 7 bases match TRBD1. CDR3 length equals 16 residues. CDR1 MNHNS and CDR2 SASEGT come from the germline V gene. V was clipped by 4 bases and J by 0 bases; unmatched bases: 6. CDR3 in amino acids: CASSGDRIYSGNTIYF. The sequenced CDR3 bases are TGTGCCAGCAGTGGGGACAGAATTTACTCTGGAAACACC.

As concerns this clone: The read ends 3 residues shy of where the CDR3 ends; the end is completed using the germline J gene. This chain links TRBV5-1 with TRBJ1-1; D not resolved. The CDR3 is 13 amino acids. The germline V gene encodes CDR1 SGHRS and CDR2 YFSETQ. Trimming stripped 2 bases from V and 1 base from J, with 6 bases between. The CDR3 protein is CASSFQENTEAFF. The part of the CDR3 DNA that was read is TGCGCCAGCAGCTTTCAGGAGAACACTGAA.

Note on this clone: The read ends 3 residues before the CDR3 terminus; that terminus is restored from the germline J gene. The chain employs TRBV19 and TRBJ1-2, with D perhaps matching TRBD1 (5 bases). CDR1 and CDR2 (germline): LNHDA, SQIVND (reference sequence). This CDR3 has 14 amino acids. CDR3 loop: CASSDSGWRWGYTF. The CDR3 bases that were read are TGTGCCAGTTCAGATTCAGGGTGGCGGTGGGGC.

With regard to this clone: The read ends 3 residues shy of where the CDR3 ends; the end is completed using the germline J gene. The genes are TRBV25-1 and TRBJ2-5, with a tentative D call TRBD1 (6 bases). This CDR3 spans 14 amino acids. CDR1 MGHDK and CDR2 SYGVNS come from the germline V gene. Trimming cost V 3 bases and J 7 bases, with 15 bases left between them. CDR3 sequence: CASSERGGQGTQYF. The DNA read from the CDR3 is TGTGCCAGCAGTGAGCGAGGGGGTCAGGGGACC.

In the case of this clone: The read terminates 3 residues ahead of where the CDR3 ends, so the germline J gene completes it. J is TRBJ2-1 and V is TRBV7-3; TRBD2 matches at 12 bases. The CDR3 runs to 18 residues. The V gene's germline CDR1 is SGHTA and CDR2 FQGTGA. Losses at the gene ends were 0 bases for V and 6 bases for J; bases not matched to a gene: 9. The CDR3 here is CASSLTGLASGGANEQFF. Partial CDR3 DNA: TGTGCCAGCAGCTTAACCGGGCTGGCTAGCGGGGGGGCCAATGAG.

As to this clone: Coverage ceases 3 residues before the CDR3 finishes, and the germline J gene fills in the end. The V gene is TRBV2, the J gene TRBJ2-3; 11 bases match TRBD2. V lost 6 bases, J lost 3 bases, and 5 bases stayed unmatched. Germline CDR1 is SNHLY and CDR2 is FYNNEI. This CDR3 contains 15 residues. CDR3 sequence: CASRQTSGATDTQYF. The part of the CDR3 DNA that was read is TGTGCCAGCAGGCAGACTAGCGGGGCGACAGATACG.

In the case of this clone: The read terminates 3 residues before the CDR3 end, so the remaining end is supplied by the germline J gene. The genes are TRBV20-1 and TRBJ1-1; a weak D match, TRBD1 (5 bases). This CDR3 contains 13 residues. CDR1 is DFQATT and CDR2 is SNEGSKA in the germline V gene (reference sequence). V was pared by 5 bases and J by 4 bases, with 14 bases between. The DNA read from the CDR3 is TGCAGTGCTTGGGGGGTGGGGGGCACTGAA. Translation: CSAWGVGGTE. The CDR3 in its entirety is CSAWGVGGTEAFF.

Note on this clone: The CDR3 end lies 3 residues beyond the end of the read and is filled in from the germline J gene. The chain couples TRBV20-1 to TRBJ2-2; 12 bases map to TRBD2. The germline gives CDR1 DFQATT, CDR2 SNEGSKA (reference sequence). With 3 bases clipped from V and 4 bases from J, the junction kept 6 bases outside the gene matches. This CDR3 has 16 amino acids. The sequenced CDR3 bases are TGCAGTGCTAGCGTGACTAGCGGGGGTATCACCGGGGAG. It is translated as CSASVTSGGITGE. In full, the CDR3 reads CSASVTSGGITGELFF.

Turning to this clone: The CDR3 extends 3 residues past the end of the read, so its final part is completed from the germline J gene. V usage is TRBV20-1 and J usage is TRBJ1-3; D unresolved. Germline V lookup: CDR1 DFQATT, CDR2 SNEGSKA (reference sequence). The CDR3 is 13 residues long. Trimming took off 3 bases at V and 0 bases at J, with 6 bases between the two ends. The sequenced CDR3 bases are TGCAGTGCTAGTCCTTACTCTGGAAACACC. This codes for CSASPYSGNT. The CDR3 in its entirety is CSASPYSGNTIYF.

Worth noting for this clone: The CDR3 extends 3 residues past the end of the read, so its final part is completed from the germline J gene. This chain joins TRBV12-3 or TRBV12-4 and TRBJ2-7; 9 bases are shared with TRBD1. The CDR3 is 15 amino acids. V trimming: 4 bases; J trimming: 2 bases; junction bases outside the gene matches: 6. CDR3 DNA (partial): TGTGCCAGCAGTTCCTACGACAGGGGGGCCTACGAG. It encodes CASSSYDRGAYE. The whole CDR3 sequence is CASSSYDRGAYEQYF.

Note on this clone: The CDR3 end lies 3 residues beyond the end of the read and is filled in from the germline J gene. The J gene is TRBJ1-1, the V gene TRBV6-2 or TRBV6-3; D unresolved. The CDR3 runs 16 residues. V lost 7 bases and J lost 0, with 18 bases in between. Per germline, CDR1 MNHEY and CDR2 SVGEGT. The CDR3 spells CASTPLRSIMNTEAFF. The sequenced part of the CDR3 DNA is TGTGCCAGCACCCCTCTCCGTAGCATCATGAACACTGAA.

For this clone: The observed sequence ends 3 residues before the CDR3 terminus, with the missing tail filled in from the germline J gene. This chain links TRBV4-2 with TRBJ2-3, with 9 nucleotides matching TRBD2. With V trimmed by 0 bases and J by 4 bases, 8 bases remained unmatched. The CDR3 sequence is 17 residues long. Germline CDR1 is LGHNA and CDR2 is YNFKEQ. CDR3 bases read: TGTGCCAGCAGCCAAGATAGCGGCGGGGGGGCCGCAGATACG. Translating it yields CASSQDSGGGAADT. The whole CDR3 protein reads CASSQDSGGGAADTQYF.

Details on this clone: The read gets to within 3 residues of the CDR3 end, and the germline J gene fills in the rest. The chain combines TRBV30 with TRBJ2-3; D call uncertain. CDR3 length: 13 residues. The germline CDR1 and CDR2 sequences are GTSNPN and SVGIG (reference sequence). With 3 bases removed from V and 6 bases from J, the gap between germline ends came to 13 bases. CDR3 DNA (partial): TGTGCCTGGAGCCGTCGATTCAGGGATACG. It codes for CAWSRRFRDT. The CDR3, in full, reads CAWSRRFRDTQYF.

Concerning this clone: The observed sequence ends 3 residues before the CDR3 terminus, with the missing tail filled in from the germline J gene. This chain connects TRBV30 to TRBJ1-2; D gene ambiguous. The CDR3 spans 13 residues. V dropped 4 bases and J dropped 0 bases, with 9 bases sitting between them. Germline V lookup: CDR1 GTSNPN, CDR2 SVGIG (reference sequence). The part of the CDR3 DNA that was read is TGTGCCTGGACAGCGCTCCCTAACTATGGC. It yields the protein CAWTALPNYG. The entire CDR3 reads CAWTALPNYGYTF.

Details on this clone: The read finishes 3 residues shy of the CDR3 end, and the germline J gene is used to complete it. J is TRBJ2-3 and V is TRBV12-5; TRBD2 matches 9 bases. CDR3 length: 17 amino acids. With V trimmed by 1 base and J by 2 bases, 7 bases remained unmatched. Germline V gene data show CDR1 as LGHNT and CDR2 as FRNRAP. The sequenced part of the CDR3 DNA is TGTGCTAGTGGTTTGGCGCTAGCGGGGCCCAACACAGATACG. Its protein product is CASGLALAGPNTDT. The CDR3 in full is CASGLALAGPNTDTQYF. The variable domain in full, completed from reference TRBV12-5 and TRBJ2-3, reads DARVTQTPRHKVTEMGQEVTMRCQPILGHNTVFWYRQTMMQGLELLAYFRNRAPLDDSGMPKDRFSAEMPDATLATLKIQPSEPRDSAVYFCASGLALAGPNTDTQYFGPGTRLTVL.

CDR3: CASSPMGGSTDTQYF. The part of the CDR3 DNA that was read is TGTGCCAGCAGCCCAATGGGGGGGAGCACAGATACG. The rearrangement uses TRBV11-2 and TRBJ2-3, with 7 bases aligning to TRBD2. Read sequence stops 3 residues before the CDR3 end, and the germline J gene provides the missing end. V lost 5 bases to trimming and J lost 0 bases; unmatched junction nucleotides: 5. There are 15 residues in the CDR3. Germline-derived CDR1 and CDR2 are SGHAT and FQNNGV.